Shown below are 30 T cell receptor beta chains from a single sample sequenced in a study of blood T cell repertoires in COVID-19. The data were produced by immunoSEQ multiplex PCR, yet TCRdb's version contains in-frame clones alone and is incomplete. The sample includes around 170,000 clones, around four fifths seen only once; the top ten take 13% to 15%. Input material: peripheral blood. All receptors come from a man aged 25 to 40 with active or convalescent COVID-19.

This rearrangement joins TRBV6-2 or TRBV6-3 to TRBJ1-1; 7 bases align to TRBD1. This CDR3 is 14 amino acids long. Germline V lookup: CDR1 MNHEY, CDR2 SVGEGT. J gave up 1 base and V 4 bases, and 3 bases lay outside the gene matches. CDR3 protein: CASSSWTGNTEAFF. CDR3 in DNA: TGTGCCAGCAGTTCCTGGACAGGGAACACTGAAGCTTTCTTT.

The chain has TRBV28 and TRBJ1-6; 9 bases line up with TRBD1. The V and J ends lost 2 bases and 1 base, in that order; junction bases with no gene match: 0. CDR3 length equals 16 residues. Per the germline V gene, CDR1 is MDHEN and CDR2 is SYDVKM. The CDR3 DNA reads TGTGCCAGCAGTTTAGGGACAGGGTCCTATAATTCACCCCTCCACTTT. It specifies CASSLGTGSYNSPLHF. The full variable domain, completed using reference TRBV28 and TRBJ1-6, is DVKVTQSSRYLVKRTGEKVFLECVQDMDHENMFWYRQDPGLGLRLIYFSYDVKMKEKGDIPEGYSVSREKKERFSLILESASTNQTSMYLCASSLGTGSYNSPLHFGNGTRLTVT.

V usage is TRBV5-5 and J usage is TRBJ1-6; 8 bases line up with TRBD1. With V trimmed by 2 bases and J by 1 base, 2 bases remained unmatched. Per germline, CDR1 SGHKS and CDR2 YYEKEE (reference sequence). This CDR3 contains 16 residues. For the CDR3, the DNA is TGTGCCAGCAGCTTCGGACAGGGATCCTATAATTCACCCCTCCACTTT. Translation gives CASSFGQGSYNSPLHF.

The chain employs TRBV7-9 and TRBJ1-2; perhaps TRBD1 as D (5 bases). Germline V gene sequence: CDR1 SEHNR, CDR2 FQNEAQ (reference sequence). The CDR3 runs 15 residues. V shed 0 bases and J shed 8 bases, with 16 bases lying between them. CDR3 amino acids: CASSLAGAEGSGYTF. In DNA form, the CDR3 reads TGTGCCAGCAGCTTAGCAGGGGCTGAAGGCTCGGGCTACACCTTC.

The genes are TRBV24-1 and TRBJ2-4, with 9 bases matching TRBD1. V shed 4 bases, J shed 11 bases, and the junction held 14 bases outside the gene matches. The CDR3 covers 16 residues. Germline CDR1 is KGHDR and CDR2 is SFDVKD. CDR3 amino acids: CATSELTGTGFPLQYF. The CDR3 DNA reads TGTGCCACCAGTGAGCTTACCGGGACAGGGTTTCCCCTTCAGTACTTC.

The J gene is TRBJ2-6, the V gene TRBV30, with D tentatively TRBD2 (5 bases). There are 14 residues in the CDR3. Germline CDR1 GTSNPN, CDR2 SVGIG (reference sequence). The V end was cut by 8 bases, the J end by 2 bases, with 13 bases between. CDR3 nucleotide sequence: TGTGCCCGAGCGTCCGGGGCTGGGGCCAACGTCCTGACTTTC. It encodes CARASGAGANVLTF.

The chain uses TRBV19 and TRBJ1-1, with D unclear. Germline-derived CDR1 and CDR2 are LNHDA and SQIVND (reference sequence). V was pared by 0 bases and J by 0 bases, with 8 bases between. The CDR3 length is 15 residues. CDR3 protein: CASSIDPGLNTEAFF. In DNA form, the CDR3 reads TGTGCCAGTAGTATAGATCCCGGGTTGAACACTGAAGCTTTCTTT.

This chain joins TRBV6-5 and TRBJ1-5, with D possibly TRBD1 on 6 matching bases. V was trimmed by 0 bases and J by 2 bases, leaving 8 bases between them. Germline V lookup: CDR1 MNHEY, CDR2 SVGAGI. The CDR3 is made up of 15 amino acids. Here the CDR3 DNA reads TGTGCCAGCAGTTACTCTTCAGGGGGCAATCAGCCCCAGCATTTT. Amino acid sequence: CASSYSSGGNQPQHF.

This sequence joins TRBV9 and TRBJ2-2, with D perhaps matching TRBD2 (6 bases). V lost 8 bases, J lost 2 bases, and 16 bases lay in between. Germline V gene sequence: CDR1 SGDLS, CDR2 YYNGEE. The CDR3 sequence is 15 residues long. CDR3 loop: CASGRSGPNTGELFF. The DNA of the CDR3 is TGTGCCAGTGGGAGGAGCGGACCTAACACCGGGGAGCTGTTTTTT.

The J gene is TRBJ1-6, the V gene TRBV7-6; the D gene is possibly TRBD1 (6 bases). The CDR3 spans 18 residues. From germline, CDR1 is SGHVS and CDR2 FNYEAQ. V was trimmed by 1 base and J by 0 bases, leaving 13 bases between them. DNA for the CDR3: TGTGCCAGCAGCTTAGGTGGGACGGACAGCTCCTATAATTCACCCCTCCACTTT. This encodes CASSLGGTDSSYNSPLHF.

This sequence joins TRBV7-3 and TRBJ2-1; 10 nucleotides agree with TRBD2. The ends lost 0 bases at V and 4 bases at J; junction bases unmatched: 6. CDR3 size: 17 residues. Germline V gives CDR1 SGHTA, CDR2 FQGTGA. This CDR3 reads CASSLTSGGPPYNEQFF. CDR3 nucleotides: TGTGCCAGCAGCTTAACTAGCGGGGGGCCACCTTACAATGAGCAGTTCTTC.

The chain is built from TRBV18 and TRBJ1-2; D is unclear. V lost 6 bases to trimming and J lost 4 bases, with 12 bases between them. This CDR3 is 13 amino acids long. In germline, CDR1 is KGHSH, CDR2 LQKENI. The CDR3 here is CASSPGAGYGYTF. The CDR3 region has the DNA TGTGCCAGCTCTCCGGGAGCCGGCTATGGCTACACCTTC.

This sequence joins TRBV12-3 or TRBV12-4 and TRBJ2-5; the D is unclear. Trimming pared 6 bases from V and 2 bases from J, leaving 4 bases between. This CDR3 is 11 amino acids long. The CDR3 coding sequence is TGTGCCAGCAGCCGGCAAGAGACCCAGTACTTC. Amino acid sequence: CASSRQETQYF.

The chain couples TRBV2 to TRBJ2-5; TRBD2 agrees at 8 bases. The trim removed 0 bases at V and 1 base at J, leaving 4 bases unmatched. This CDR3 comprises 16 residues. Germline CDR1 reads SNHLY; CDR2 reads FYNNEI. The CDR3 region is CASSEAGLAGQETQYF. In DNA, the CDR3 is TGTGCCAGCAGTGAAGCGGGGCTAGCGGGCCAAGAGACCCAGTACTTC.

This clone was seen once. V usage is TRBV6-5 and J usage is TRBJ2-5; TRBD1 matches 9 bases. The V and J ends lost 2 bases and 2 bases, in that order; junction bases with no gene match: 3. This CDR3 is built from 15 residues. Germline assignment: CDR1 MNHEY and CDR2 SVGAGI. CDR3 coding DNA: TGTGCCAGCAGTTACAACAGGGGGCTTCAAGAGACCCAGTACTTC. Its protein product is CASSYNRGLQETQYF.

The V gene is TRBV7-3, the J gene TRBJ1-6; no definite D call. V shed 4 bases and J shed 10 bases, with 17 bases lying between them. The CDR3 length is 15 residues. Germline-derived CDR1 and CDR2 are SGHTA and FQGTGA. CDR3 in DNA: TGTGCCAGCAGCTCCCCCCAGGAGGGTGGATCACCCCTCCACTTT. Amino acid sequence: CASSSPQEGGSPLHF.

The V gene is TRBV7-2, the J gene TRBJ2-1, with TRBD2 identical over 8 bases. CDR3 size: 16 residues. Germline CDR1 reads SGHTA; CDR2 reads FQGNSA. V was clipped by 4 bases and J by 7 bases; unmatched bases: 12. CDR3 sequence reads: CASSSSGSSGWNEQFF. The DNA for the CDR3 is TGTGCCAGCAGCTCCTCCGGTTCTAGCGGGTGGAATGAGCAGTTCTTC.

CDR3 coding DNA: TGTGCCAGCAGGGAACAAACAGGGAAACCCCTCCACTTT. As protein: CASREQTGKPLHF. The chain is built from TRBV7-3 and TRBJ1-6; D is perhaps TRBD1 (6 bases). The CDR3 has 13 residues. The germline V and J ends were trimmed by 6 bases and 12 bases, with 15 bases remaining between them. The germline V gene encodes CDR1 SGHTA and CDR2 FQGTGA.

CDR3 protein: CASSMGDSTYEQYF. The CDR3 DNA reads TGTGCCAGTAGTATGGGGGACAGCACCTACGAGCAGTACTTC. The chain is built from TRBV19 and TRBJ2-7, with TRBD1 matching over 7 bases. The ends lost 3 bases at V and 2 bases at J; junction bases unmatched: 4. This CDR3 has 14 amino acids. Germline CDR1 reads LNHDA; CDR2 reads SQIVND (reference sequence). Looking up the rest from reference TRBV19 and TRBJ2-7 gives the full variable domain: DGGITQSPKYLFRKEGQNVTLSCEQNLNHDAMYWYRQDPGQGLRLIYYSQIVNDFQKGDIAEGYSVSREKKESFPLTVTSAQKNPTAFYLCASSMGDSTYEQYFGPGTRLTVT.

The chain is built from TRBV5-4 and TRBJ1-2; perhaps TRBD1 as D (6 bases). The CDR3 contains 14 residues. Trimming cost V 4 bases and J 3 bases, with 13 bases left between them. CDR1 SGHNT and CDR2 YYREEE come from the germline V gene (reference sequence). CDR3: CASSPRDIYYGYTF. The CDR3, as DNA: TGTGCCAGCAGCCCCCGGGACATCTACTATGGCTACACCTTC. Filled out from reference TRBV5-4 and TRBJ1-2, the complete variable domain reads ETGVTQSPTHLIKTRGQQVTLRCSSQSGHNTVSWYQQALGQGPQFIFQYYREEENGRGNFPPRFSGLQFPNYSSELNVNALELDDSALYLCASSPRDIYYGYTFGSGTRLTVV.

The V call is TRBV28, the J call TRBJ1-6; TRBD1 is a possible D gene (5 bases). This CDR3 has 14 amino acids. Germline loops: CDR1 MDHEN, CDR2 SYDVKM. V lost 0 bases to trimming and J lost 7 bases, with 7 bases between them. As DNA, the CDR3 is TGTGCCAGCAGTTTATGGGGGGGGAATTCACCCCTCCACTTT. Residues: CASSLWGGNSPLHF.

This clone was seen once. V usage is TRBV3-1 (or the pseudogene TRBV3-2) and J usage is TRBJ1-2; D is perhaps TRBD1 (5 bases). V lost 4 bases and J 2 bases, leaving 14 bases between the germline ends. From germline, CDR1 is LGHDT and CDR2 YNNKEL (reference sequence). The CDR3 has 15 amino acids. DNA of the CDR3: TGTGCCAGCAGCCTGGGGGGGAGACAAAACTATGGCTACACCTTC. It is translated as CASSLGGRQNYGYTF.

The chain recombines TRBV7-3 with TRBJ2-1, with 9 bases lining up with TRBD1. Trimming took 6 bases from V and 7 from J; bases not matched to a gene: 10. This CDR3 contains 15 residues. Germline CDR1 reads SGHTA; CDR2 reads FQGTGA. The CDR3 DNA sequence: TGTGCCAGCAGACCACCGGGACAGGGCCGGAATGAGCAGTTCTTC. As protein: CASRPPGQGRNEQFF.

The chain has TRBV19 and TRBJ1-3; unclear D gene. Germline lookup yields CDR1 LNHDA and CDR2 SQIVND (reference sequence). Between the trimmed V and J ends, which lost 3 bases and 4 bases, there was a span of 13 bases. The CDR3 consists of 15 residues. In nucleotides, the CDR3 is TGTGCCAGTAGTATTCAACCCAGGCAAGGAAACACCATATATTTT. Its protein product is CASSIQPRQGNTIYF.

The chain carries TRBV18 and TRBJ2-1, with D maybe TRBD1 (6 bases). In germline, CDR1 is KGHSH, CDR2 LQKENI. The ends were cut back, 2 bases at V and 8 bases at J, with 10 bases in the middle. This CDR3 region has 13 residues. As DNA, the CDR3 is TGTGCCAGCTCACCAACACAGGGCCATGAGCAGTTCTTC. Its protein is CASSPTQGHEQFF.

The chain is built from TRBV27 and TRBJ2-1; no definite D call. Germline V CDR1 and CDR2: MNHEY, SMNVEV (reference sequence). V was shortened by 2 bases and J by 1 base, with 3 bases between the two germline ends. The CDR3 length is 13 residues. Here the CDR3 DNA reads TGTGCCAGCAGTTTACGGTCCTACAATGAGCAGTTCTTC. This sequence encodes CASSLRSYNEQFF.

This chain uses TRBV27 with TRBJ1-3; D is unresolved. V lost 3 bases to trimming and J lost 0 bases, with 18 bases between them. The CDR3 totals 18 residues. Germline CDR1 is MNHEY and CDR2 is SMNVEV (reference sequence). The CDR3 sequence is CASSFEGPVTFSGNTIYF. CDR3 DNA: TGTGCCAGCAGTTTTGAGGGCCCAGTTACTTTCTCTGGAAACACCATATATTTT.

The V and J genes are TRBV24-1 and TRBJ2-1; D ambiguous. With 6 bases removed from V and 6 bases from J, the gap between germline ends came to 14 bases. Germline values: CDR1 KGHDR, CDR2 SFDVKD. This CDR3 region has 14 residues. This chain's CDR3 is CATSSARVGNEQFF. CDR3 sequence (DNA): TGTGCCACCAGTAGCGCGAGAGTAGGCAATGAGCAGTTCTTC.

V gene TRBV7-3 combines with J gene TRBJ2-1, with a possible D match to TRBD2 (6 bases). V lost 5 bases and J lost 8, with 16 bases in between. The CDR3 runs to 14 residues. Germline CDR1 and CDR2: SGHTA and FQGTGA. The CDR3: CASSATSATYEQFF. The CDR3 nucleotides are TGTGCCAGCAGCGCGACTAGTGCTACATATGAGCAGTTCTTC.

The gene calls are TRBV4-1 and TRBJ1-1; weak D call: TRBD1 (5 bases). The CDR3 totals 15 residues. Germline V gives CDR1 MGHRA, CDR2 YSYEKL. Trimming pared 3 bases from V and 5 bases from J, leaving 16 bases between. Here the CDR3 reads CASSHWRGRWTEAFF. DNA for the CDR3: TGCGCCAGCAGCCATTGGAGGGGTCGGTGGACTGAAGCTTTCTTT.